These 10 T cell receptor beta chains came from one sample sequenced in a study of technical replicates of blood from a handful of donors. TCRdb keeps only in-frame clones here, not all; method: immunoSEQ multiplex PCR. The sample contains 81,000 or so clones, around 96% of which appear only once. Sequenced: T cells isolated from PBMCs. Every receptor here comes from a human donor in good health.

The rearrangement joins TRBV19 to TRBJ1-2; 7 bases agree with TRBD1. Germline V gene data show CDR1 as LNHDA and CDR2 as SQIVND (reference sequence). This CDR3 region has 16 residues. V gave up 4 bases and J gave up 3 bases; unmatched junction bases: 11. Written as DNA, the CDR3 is TGTGCCAGTAGTACCACCAGCCGGCAGGGGGACTATGGCTACACCTTC. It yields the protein CASSTTSRQGDYGYTF.

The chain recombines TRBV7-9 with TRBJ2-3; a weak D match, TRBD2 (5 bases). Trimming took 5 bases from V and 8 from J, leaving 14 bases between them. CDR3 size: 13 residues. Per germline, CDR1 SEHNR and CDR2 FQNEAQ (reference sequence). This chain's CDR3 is CASSPSDSFTQYF. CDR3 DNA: TGTGCCAGCAGCCCGTCGGACTCGTTTACGCAGTATTTT.

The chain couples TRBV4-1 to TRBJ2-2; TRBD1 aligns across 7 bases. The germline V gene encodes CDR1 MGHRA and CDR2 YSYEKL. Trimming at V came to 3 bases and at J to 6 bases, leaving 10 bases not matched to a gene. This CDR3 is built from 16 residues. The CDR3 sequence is CASSQPTGRSAGELFF. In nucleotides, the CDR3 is TGCGCCAGCAGCCAGCCGACAGGGAGAAGCGCCGGGGAGCTGTTTTTT.

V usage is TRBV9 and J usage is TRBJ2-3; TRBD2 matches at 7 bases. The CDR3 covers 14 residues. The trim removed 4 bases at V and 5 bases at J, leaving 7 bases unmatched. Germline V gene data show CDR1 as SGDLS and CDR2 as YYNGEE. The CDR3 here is CASSSGLVRDTQYF. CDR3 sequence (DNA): TGTGCCAGCAGCTCAGGACTAGTCAGAGATACGCAGTATTTT.

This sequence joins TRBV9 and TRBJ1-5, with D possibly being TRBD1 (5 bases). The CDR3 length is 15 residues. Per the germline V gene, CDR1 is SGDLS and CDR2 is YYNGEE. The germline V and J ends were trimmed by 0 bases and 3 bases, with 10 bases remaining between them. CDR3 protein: CASSVEAGYNQPQHF. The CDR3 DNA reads TGTGCCAGCAGCGTAGAGGCAGGGTACAATCAGCCCCAGCATTTT. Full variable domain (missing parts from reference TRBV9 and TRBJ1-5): DSGVTQTPKHLITATGQRVTLRCSPRSGDLSVYWYQQSLDQGLQFLIQYYNGEERAKGNILERFSAQQFPDLHSELNLSSLELGDSALYFCASSVEAGYNQPQHFGDGTRLSIL.

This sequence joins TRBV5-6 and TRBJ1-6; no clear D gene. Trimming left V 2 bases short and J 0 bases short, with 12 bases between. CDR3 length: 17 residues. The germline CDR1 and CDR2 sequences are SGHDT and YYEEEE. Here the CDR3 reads CASSFIAGSSYNSPLHF. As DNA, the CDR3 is TGTGCCAGCAGCTTTATCGCAGGAAGCTCCTATAATTCACCCCTCCACTTT.

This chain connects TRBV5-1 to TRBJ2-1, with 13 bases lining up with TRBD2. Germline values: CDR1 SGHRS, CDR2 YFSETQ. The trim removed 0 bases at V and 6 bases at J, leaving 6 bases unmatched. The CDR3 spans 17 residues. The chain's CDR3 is CASSLDGTSGIVNEQFF. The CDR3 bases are TGCGCCAGCAGCTTGGACGGGACTAGCGGGATCGTCAATGAGCAGTTCTTC.

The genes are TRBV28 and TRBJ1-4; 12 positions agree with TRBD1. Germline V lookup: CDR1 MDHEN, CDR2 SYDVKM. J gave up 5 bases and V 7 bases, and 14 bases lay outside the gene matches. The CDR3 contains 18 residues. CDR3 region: CASTPYWGQGARNEKLFF. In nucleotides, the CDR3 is TGTGCCAGCACCCCATACTGGGGACAGGGGGCCCGGAATGAAAAACTGTTTTTT.

CDR3 region: CASSPRQGTYTF. CDR3 coding DNA: TGTGCCAGCAGCCCCCGACAGGGGACCTACACCTTC. The rearrangement joins TRBV7-3 to TRBJ1-2; 8 bases map to TRBD1. CDR1 SGHTA and CDR2 FQGTGA come from the germline V gene. This CDR3 is built from 12 residues. V lost 5 bases to trimming and J lost 10 bases; unmatched junction nucleotides: 6.

CDR3 region: CASSPEGSGELFF. The CDR3 DNA reads TGCGCCAGCAGCCCGGAGGGTTCCGGGGAGCTGTTTTTT. This chain connects TRBV5-1 to TRBJ2-2; TRBD2 might be the D (6 bases). Looked up from germline, CDR1 is SGHRS and CDR2 is YFSETQ. V was trimmed by 4 bases and J by 6 bases, leaving 10 bases between them. This CDR3 contains 13 residues.